This is a list of T cell receptor beta chains from one sample in a study of shared clonotypes between healthy human individuals. TCRdb's table, derived via immunoSEQ multiplex PCR, lists solely in-frame clones and lacks some. Among 1,400,000 or so clones listed, less than 99% were seen once. The sequencing sample was made of naive CD4+ T cells sorted from blood. These TCRs come from a man aged 25-45 years in good health. Each CDR3 is given with its conserved first and last residue. D genes are given only for firm matches. Size values are once, few and many counts, or a class for expanded clones, and some rows have none.

>TRBJ2-1|.|.|TRBV14
TGTGCCAGCAGCCAAGATGGTGAAGGCTCCTACAATGAGCAGTTCTTC
CASSQDGEGSYNEQFF
>TRBJ2-1|TRBD2|.|TRBV5-5
TGTGCCAGCAGCACGGAAGGATCTAGCGGGAAGGTGGCTTATGAGCAGTTCTTC
CASSTEGSSGKVAYEQFF
>TRBJ1-4|.|.|TRBV7-9
TGTGCCAGCAGCTTACCCGGGATTGGAGGAAAACTGTTTTTT
CASSLPGIGGKLFF
>TRBJ2-7|.|.|TRBV7-9
TGTGCCAGCAGCCATGGGGCTAGCCGACCCTACGAGCAGTACTTC
CASSHGASRPYEQYF
>TRBJ2-5|TRBD2|.|TRBV6-5
TGTGCCAGCAGGTCCGGGACTAAGAACCGGGGTTACTTC
CASRSGTKNRGYF
>TRBJ2-7|.|.|TRBV30
TGTGCCTGGAGTTTCCCCGGACGGACCGGGCGCGAGCAGTACTTC
CAWSFPGRTGREQYF
>TRBJ2-6|.|once|TRBV5-1
TGCGCCAGCAGCTTGGGAGGGAACTCTGGGGCCAACGTCCTGACTTTC
CASSLGGNSGANVLTF
>TRBJ2-1|TRBD2|.|TRBV28
TGTGCCAGCAAGTATGGGCTAGCGGGAGCCAGCTCCTACAATGAGCAGTTCTTC
CASKYGLAGASSYNEQFF
>TRBJ2-1|TRBD2|.|TRBV13
TGTGCCACCACACCTGCGGGACTAGCGAGGAATGAGCAGTTCTTC
CATTPAGLARNEQFF
>TRBJ2-2|.|once|TRBV7-9
TGTGCCAGCAGCTTACAGGATAGCCCCGGGGAGCTGTTTTTT
CASSLQDSPGELFF
>TRBJ1-2|TRBD1|once|TRBV13
TGTGCCAGCAGCCCCCGACAGGGCTCGGGGGGCTACACCTTC
CASSPRQGSGGYTF
>TRBJ2-1|TRBD2|.|TRBV5-1
TGCGCCAGCAGCCAGTCTAGCGGGACGGTTGAGCAGTTCTTC
CASSQSSGTVEQFF
>TRBJ2-7|TRBD1|.|TRBV5-4
TGTGCCAGCAGCTCCCCGGGACAGGGGATTGGTGACGAGCAGTACTTC
CASSSPGQGIGDEQYF
>TRBJ1-5|.|.|TRBV28
TGTGCCAGCAGACTAAGGGGTTCCGGGACGGTTAATCAGCCCCAGCATTTT
CASRLRGSGTVNQPQHF
>TRBJ1-5|.|.|TRBV30
TGTGCCTGGAGTGTTCGGGCAGGGGACCAGCCCCAGCATTTT
CAWSVRAGDQPQHF
>TRBJ2-7|TRBD1|.|TRBV2
TGTGCCAGCAGTGAAATCAGGGGGCGACACGAGCAGTACTTC
CASSEIRGRHEQYF
>TRBJ1-5|.|.|TRBV7-9
TGTGCCAGCAGCTTAGGGGGTAGCGGTAGCAATCAGCCCCAGCATTTT
CASSLGGSGSNQPQHF
>TRBJ2-1|TRBD2|.|TRBV27
TGTGCCAGCAGTTCGGGACTAGCCCTTATGGGGTGGTTCTTC
CASSSGLALMGWFF
>TRBJ2-1|TRBD2|.|TRBV28
TGTGCCAGCACCCTTGACCTAGGACTAGCGGGATCTTCTAAGCAGTTCTTC
CASTLDLGLAGSSKQFF
>TRBJ2-5|.|.|TRBV2
TGTGCCAGCAGTGATTTTCGGGCAGGGCAGACCCAGTACTTC
CASSDFRAGQTQYF
>TRBJ2-1|TRBD2|.|TRBV19
TGTGCCAGTAGTCCTAGCGGACTTAACAATGAGCAGTTCTTC
CASSPSGLNNEQFF
>TRBJ2-7|TRBD2|.|TRBV27
TGTGCCAGCAGCCCTAGGACCAGCGGGAGGCCCCACGAGCAGTACTTC
CASSPRTSGRPHEQYF
>TRBJ2-1|.|.|TRBV7-8
TGTGCCAGCACCCCGAGAGGGGGGTCGATATTCTATGAGCAGTTCTTC
CASTPRGGSIFYEQFF
>TRBJ2-7|TRBD1|.|TRBV7-9
TGTGCCAGCAGCTTTACCCGGGACAGGGAATACGAGCAGTACTTC
CASSFTRDREYEQYF
>TRBJ1-5|.|.|TRBV7-6
TGTGCCAGCAGCCTGGACAACAATCAGCCCCAGCATTTT
CASSLDNNQPQHF
>TRBJ1-5|TRBD1|.|TRBV19
TGTGCCAGTAGTAGCGGGACAGCAATTGATCAGCCCCAGCATTTT
CASSSGTAIDQPQHF
>TRBJ2-7|TRBD2|.|TRBV28
TGTGCCAGCAGTTTACGCGGGAGGCTCTCCTACGAGCAGTACTTC
CASSLRGRLSYEQYF
>TRBJ1-4|.|.|TRBV11-2
TGTGCCAGCAGCTTAAATGAAAAACTGTTTTTT
CASSLNEKLFF
>TRBJ1-4|.|.|TRBV6-1
TGTGCCAGCAGTGAAGGCGGGGGAAATGAAAAACTGTTTTTT
CASSEGGGNEKLFF
>TRBJ2-7|.|.|TRBV5-1
TGCGCCAGCAGCTCCGGCGGGGGACAGGCCTACGAGCAGTACTTC
CASSSGGGQAYEQYF
>TRBJ2-3|TRBD2|.|TRBV5-1
TGCGCCAGCAGCTTGGGGCCGGGACTAGCCACAGATACGCAGTATTTT
CASSLGPGLATDTQYF
>TRBJ2-7|TRBD2|.|TRBV11-2
TGTGCCAGCAGCCGACTAGCGGGAAGTAGGGGACTAGGCGACGAGCAGTACTTC
CASSRLAGSRGLGDEQYF
>TRBJ2-1|TRBD2|.|TRBV7-2
TGTGCCAGCAGAAATAGCGGGGGAATGTACAATGAGCAGTTCTTC
CASRNSGGMYNEQFF
>TRBJ2-7|TRBD1|.|TRBV16
TGTGCCAGCAGCCAATGGGGGACAGGGCTCCTCGAGCAGTACTTC
CASSQWGTGLLEQYF
>TRBJ2-5|TRBD1|.|TRBV5-6
TGTGCCAGCAGGAGGGACAGGGGAAAAGAGACCCAGTACTTC
CASRRDRGKETQYF
>TRBJ1-4|.|once|TRBV28
TGTGCCAGCAGTTTAGGGGGTGGGGAAAAACTGTTTTTT
CASSLGGGEKLFF
>TRBJ2-5|TRBD2|once|TRBV7-9
TGTGCCAGCAGCTTAACACTAGCGGGAGTTGAGACCCAGTACTTC
CASSLTLAGVETQYF
>TRBJ2-1|.|.|TRBV9
TGTGCCAGCAGCGTTAGTTCCCGCAATGAGCAGTTCTTC
CASSVSSRNEQFF
>TRBJ2-3|.|.|TRBV9
TGTGCCAGCAGCCCTGGCCGCACAGATACGCAGTATTTT
CASSPGRTDTQYF
>TRBJ2-3|TRBD2|.|TRBV7-9
TGTGCCAGCAGCTTCGATCTAGCGGGAGTCGGCACAGATACGCAGTATTTT
CASSFDLAGVGTDTQYF
>TRBJ1-2|TRBD1|.|TRBV5-1
TGCGCCAGCAGCACTTACAGGGGGGAGTTTGATGGCTACACCTTC
CASSTYRGEFDGYTF
>TRBJ1-3|.|.|TRBV7-8
TGTGCCAGCAGCTTGGAGGGCAGTTTTGGAAACACCATATATTTT
CASSLEGSFGNTIYF
>TRBJ2-5|TRBD2|.|TRBV28
TGTGCCAGCAACCAACCGGGGGGACTACAAGAGACCCAGTACTTC
CASNQPGGLQETQYF
>TRBJ1-5|TRBD1|.|TRBV5-4
TGTGCCAGCAGCTTGGGAGGTGCCGGGACAGGGTGGAATCAGCCCCAGCATTTT
CASSLGGAGTGWNQPQHF
>TRBJ2-1|.|.|TRBV28
TGTGCCAGCAGTTTCCGGATGCACTACAATGAGCAGTTCTTC
CASSFRMHYNEQFF
>TRBJ2-3|TRBD2|.|TRBV11-3
TGTGCCAGCAGCTTAGGACTAGCCCTCACAGATACGCAGTATTTT
CASSLGLALTDTQYF
>TRBJ2-7|.|.|TRBV19
TGTGCCAGTAGGGTTTACGGGACCACAAACTACGAGCAGTACTTC
CASRVYGTTNYEQYF
>TRBJ2-1|.|.|TRBV5-1
TGCGCCAGCAGCTTAGAAGCGTCCTACAATGAGCAGTTCTTC
CASSLEASYNEQFF
>TRBJ2-2|.|.|TRBV5-4
TGTGCCAGCAGCTTTTTGGGGAGTTTGGGCGGGGAGCTGTTTTTT
CASSFLGSLGGELFF
>TRBJ1-1|.|.|TRBV5-4
TGTGCCAGCAGCTTGATCCATGAGAATGAAGCTTTCTTT
CASSLIHENEAFF
>TRBJ2-1|TRBD1|.|TRBV27
TGTGCCAGCAGGATCCCGGGACAGGTCTACAATGAGCAGTTCTTC
CASRIPGQVYNEQFF
>TRBJ2-2|TRBD1|.|TRBV7-9
TGTGCCAGCAGCCGGGACAGGGGAACCGGGGAGCTGTTTTTT
CASSRDRGTGELFF
>TRBJ2-7|TRBD1|.|TRBV4-3
TGCGCCAGCAGCCAAACAGGGGCGATTTCCTACGAGCAGTACTTC
CASSQTGAISYEQYF
>TRBJ1-3|.|.|TRBV5-4
TGTGCCAGCAGCCTGCCGACGGGAAACACCATATATTTT
CASSLPTGNTIYF
>TRBJ2-7|.|.|TRBV5-1
TGCGCCAGCAGCACTGGCCACTCAAGCCAATCCTACGAGCAGTACTTC
CASSTGHSSQSYEQYF
>TRBJ2-1|TRBD1|.|TRBV29-1
TGCAGCTCAGAAGTCCACCGGGACAGGGGGATGTATGAGCAGTTCTTC
CSSEVHRDRGMYEQFF
>TRBJ1-1|.|once|TRBV7-2
TGTGCCAGCAGCCCCAATGCCCTTGGATACACTGAAGCTTTCTTT
CASSPNALGYTEAFF
>TRBJ2-3|TRBD2|.|TRBV10-3
TGTGCCGCAGCGGGAGATGCAGATACGCAGTATTTT
CAAAGDADTQYF